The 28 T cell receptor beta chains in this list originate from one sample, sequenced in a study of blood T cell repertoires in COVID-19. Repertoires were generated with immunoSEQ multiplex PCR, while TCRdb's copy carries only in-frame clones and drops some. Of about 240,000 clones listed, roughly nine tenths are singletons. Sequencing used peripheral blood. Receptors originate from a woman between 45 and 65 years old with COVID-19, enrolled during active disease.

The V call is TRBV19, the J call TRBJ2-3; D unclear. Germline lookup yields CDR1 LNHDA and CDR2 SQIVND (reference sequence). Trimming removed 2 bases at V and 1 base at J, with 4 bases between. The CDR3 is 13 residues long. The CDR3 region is CASSISGTDTQYF. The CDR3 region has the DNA TGTGCCAGTAGTATATCGGGCACAGATACGCAGTATTTT.

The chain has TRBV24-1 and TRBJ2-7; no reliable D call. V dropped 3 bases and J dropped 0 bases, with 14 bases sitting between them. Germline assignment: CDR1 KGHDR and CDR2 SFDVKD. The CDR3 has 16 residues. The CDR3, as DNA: TGTGCCACCAGTGATCATGAGAGAGCCCCCTCCTACGAGCAGTACGTC. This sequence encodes CATSDHERAPSYEQYV.

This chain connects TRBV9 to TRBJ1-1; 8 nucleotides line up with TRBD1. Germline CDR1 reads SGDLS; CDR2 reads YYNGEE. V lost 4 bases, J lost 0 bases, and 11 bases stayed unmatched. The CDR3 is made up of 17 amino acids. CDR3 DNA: TGTGCCAGCAGCCCGCGGACAGGGAATGGCATGAACACTGAAGCTTTCTTT. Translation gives CASSPRTGNGMNTEAFF.

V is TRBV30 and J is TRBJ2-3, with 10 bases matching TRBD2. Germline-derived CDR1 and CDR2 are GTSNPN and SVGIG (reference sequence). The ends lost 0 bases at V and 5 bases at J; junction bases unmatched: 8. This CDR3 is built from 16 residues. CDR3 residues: CAWSVWSGGAGDTQYF. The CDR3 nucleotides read TGTGCCTGGAGTGTATGGAGCGGGGGGGCAGGAGATACGCAGTATTTT. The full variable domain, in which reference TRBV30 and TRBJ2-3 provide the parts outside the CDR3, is SQTIHQWPATLVQPVGSPLSLECTVEGTSNPNLYWYRQAAGRGLQLLFYSVGIGQISSEVPQNLSASRPQDRQFILSSKKLLLSDSGFYLCAWSVWSGGAGDTQYFGPGTRLTVL.

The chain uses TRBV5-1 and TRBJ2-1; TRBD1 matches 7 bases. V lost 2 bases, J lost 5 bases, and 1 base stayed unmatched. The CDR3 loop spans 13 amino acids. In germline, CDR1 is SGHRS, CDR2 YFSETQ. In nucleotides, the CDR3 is TGCGCCAGCAGCTTACAGGGGAACAATGAGCAGTTCTTC. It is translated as CASSLQGNNEQFF.

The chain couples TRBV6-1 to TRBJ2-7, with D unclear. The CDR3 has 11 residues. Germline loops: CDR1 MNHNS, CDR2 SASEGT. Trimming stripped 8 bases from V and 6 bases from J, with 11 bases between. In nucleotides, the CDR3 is TGTGCCAGCCGTGGTCTCGGCGAGCAGTACGTC. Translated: CASRGLGEQYV.

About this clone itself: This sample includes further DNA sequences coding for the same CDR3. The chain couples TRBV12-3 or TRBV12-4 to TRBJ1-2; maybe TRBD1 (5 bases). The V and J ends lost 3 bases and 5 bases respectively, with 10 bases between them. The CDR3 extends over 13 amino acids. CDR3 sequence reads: CASSLGGGYGYTF. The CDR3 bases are TGTGCCAGCAGTTTGGGGGGAGGTTATGGCTACACCTTC.

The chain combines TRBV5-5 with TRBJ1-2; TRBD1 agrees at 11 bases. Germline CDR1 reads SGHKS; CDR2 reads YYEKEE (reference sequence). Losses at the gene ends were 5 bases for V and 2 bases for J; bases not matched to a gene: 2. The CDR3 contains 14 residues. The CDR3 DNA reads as TGTGCCAGCAGTCGGGACAGGGGGAACTATGGCTACACCTTC. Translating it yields CASSRDRGNYGYTF.

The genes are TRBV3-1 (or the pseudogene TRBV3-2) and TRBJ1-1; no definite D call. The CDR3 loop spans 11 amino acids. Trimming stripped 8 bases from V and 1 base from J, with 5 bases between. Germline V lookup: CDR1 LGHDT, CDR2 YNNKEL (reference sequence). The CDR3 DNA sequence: TGTGCCAGCTCCCGGAACACTGAAGCTTTCTTT. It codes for CASSRNTEAFF.

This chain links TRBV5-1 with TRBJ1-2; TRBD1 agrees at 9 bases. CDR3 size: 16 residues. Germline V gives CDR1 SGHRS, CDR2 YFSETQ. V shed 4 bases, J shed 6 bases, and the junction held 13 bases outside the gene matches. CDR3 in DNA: TGCGCCAGCAGCCCGACAGGGGGGTTAAGGAGGGATGGCTACACCTTC. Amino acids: CASSPTGGLRRDGYTF.

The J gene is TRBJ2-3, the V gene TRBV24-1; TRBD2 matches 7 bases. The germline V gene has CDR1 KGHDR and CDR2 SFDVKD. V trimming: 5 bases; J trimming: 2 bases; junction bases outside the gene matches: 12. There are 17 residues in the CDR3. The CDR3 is CATSGQRGPTNTDTQYF. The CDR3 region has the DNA TGTGCCACCAGTGGCCAGCGGGGCCCCACAAACACAGATACGCAGTATTTT.

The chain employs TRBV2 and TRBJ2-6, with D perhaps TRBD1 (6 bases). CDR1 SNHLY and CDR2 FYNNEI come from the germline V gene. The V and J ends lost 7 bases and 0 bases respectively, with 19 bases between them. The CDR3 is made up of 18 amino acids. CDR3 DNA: TGTGCCAGCACCCTAACCCCGGGACAAATCTCTGGGGCCAACGTCCTGACTTTC. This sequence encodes CASTLTPGQISGANVLTF.

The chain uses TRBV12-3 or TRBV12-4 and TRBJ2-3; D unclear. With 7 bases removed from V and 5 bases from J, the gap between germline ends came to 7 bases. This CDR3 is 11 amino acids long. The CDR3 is CASTYRDTQYF. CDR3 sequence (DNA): TGTGCCAGCACCTATAGAGATACGCAGTATTTT.

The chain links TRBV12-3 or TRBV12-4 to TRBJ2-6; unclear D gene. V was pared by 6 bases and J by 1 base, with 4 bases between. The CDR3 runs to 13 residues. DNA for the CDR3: TGTGCCAGCAGCATTTCTGGGGCCAACGTCCTGACTTTC. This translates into CASSISGANVLTF.

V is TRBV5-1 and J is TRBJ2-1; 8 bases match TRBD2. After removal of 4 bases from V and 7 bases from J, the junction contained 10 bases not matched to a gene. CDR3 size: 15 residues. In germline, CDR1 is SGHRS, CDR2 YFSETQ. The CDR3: CASSERAGAWNEQFF. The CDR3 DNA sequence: TGCGCCAGCAGCGAACGAGCGGGGGCATGGAATGAGCAGTTCTTC. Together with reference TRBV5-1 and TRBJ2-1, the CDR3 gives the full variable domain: KAGVTQTPRYLIKTRGQQVTLSCSPISGHRSVSWYQQTPGQGLQFLFEYFSETQRNKGNFPGRFSGRQFSNSRSEMNVSTLELGDSALYLCASSERAGAWNEQFFGPGTRLTVL.

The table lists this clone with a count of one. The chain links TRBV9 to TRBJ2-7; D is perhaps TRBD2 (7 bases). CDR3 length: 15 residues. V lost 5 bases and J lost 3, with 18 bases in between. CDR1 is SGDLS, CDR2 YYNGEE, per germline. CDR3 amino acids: CASSGSGGAHYEQYF. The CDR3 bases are TGTGCCAGCAGTGGAAGTGGGGGGGCCCACTACGAGCAGTACTTC.

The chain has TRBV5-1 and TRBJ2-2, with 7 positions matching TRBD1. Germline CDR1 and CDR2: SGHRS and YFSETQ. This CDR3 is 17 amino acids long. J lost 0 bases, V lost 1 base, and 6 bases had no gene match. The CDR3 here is CASSLNTGQANTGELFF. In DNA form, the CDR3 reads TGCGCCAGCAGCTTGAATACCGGACAGGCGAACACCGGGGAGCTGTTTTTT.

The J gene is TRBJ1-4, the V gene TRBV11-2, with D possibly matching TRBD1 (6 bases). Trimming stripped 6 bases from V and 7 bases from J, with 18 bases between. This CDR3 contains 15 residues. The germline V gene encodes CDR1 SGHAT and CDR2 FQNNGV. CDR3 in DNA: TGTGCCAGCAGTTATAGACAGGTCCGGGGTGAAAAACTGTTTTTT. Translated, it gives CASSYRQVRGEKLFF.

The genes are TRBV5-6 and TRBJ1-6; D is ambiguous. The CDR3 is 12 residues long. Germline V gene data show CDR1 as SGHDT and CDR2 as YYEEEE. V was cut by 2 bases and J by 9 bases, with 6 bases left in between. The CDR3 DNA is TGTGCCAGCAGCTTCGGGGTTTCACCCCTCCACTTT. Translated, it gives CASSFGVSPLHF.

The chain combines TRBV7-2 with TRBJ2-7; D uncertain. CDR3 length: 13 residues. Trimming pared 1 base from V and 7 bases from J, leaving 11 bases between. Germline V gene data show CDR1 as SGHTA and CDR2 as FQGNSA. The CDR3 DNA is TGTGCCAGCAGCTTAGTGGGTTTGCGGGAGCAGTACTTC. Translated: CASSLVGLREQYF.

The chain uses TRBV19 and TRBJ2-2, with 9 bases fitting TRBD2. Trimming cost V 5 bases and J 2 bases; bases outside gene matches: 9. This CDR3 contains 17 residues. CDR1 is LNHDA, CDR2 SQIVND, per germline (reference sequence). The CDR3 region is CASSRGGAPPNTGELFF. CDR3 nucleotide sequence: TGTGCCAGTAGTCGCGGGGGGGCCCCGCCTAACACCGGGGAGCTGTTTTTT.

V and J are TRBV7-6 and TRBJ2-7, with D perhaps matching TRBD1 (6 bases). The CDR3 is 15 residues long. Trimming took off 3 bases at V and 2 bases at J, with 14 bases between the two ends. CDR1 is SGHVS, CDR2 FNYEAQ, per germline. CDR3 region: CASSFTRTVPYEQYF. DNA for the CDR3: TGTGCCAGCAGCTTTACCAGGACAGTCCCCTACGAGCAGTACTTC.

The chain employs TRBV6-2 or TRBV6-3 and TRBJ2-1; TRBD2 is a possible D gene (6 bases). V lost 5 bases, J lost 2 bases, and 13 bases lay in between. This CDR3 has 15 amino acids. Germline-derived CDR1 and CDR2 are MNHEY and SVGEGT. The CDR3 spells CASSPSAGTYNEQFF. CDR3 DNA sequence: TGTGCCAGCAGTCCCTCGGCGGGAACCTACAATGAGCAGTTCTTC.

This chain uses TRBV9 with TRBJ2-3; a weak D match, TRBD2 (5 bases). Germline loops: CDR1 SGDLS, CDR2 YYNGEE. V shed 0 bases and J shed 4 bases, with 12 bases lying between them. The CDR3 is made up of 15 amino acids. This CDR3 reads CASSVDHSGADTQYF. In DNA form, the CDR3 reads TGTGCCAGCAGCGTAGACCACTCCGGGGCAGATACGCAGTATTTT.

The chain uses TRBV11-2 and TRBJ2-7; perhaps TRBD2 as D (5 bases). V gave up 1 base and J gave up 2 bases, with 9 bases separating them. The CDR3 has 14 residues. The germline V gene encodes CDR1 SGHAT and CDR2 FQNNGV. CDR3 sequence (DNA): TGTGCCAGCAGCTTAGGGGGAGAAACCTACGAGCAGTACTTC. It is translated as CASSLGGETYEQYF.

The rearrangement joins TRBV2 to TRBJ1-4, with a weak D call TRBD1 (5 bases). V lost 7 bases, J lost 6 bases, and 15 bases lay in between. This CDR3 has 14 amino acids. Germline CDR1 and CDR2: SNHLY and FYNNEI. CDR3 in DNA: TGTGCCAGCAACCTATACCAAGGGGATGAAAAACTGTTTTTT. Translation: CASNLYQGDEKLFF.

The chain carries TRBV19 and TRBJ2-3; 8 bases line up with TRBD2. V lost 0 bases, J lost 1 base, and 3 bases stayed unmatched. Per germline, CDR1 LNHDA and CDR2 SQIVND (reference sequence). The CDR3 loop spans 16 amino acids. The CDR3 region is CASSIDGGEGTDTQYF. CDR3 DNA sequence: TGTGCCAGTAGTATAGACGGGGGGGAGGGCACAGATACGCAGTATTTT.

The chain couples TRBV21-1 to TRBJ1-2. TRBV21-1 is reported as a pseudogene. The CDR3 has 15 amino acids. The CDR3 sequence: CASSKEEGRPGGYTF. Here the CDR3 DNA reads TGTGCCAGCAGCAAAGAGGAGGGGCGGCCTGGGGGCTACACCTTC.